This entry features one T cell receptor (beta chain) sequence. This record comes from a study of immune evolution from preneoplasia to lung adenocarcinoma. The method was immunoSEQ multiplex PCR; TCRdb's version includes in-frame clones alone and lacks a portion of them. The table shows some 37,000 clones, with 74% occurring only once. This CDR3 has 14 residues. With 5 bases clipped from V and 9 bases from J, the junction kept 10 bases outside the gene matches. CDR1 MNHEY and CDR2 SMNVEV come from the germline V gene (reference sequence). This chain uses TRBV27 with TRBJ2-1, with 7 nucleotides matching TRBD2. This sequence was found in a person in their sixties with lung adenocarcinoma. The sample consisted of FFPE invasive lung adenocarcinoma tissue. The chain's CDR3 is CASSSRLGEGEQFF. The DNA of the CDR3 is TGTGCCAGCAGTAGCCGGCTGGGGGAGGGTGAGCAGTTCTTC.